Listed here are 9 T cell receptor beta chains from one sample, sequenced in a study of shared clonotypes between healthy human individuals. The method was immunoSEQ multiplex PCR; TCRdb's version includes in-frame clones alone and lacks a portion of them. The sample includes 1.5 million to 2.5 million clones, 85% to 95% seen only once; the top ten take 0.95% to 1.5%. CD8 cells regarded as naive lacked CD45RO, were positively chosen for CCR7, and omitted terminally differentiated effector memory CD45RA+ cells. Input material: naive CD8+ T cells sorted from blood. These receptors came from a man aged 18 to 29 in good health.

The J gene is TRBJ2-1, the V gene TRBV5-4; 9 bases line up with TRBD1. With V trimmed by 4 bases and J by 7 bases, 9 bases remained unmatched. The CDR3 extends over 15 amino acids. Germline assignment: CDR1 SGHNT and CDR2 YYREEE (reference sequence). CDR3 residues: CASSQGQGGLNEQFF. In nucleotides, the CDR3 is TGTGCCAGCAGCCAGGGACAGGGCGGCCTGAATGAGCAGTTCTTC.

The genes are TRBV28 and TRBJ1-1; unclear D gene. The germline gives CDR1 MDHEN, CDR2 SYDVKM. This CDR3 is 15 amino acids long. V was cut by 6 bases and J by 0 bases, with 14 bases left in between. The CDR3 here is CASSRLEGMNTEAFF. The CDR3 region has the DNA TGTGCCAGCAGCCGCCTAGAGGGCATGAACACTGAAGCTTTCTTT.

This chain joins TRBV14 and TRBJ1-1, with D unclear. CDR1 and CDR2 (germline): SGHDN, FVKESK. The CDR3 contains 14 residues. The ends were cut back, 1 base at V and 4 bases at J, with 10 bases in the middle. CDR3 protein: CASSQGREGTEAFF. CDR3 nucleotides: TGTGCCAGCAGCCAAGGTCGGGAGGGCACTGAAGCTTTCTTT.

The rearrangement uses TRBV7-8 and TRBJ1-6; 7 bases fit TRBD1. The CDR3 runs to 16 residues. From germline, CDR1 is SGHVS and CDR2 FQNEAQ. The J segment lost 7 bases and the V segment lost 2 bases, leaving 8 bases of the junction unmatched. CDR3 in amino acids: CASSLPGTALNSPLHF. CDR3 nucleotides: TGTGCCAGCAGCTTACCCGGGACAGCACTGAATTCACCCCTCCACTTT.

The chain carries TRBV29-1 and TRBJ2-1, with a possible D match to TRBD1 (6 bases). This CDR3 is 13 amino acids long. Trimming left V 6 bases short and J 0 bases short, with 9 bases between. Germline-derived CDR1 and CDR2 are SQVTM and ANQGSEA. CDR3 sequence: CSVLTGSYNEQFF. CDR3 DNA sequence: TGCAGCGTCTTGACAGGCTCCTACAATGAGCAGTTCTTC.

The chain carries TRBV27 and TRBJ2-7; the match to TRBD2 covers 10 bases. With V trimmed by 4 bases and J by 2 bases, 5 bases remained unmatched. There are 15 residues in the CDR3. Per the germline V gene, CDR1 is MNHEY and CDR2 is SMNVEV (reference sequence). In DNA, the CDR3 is TGTGCCAGCAGTTCCAGGACTAGCGGCACCTACGAGCAGTACTTC. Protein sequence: CASSSRTSGTYEQYF.

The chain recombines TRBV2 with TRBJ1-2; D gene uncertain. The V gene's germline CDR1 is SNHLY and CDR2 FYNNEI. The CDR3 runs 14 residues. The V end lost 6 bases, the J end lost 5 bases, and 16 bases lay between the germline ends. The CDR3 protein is CASRDGRNFYGYTF. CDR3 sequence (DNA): TGTGCCAGCAGGGACGGACGGAATTTTTATGGCTACACCTTC.

CDR3 sequence: CASSLALDREWAGYTF. The CDR3 nucleotides read TGTGCCAGCAGCTTAGCTCTGGACAGGGAGTGGGCTGGCTACACCTTC. The chain uses TRBV7-9 and TRBJ1-2; TRBD1 agrees at 8 bases. The CDR3 has 16 residues. The germline V gene encodes CDR1 SEHNR and CDR2 FQNEAQ (reference sequence). V was pared by 0 bases and J by 7 bases, with 10 bases of the junction left unmatched.

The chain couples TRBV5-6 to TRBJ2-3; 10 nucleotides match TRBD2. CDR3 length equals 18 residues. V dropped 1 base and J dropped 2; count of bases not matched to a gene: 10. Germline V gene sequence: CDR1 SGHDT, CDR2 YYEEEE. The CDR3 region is CASSLIIGTSAPTDTQYF. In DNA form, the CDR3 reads TGTGCCAGCAGCTTGATTATCGGGACTAGCGCACCCACAGATACGCAGTATTTT.